The 7 T cell receptor beta chains presented below share a single source sample, sequenced in a study of cytomegalovirus exposure and HLA in healthy donors. PCR used 60 Vbeta primers and 13 Jbeta primers. This table comes from immunoSEQ multiplex PCR, and its TCRdb copy is limited to in-frame clones, with some not included. The sample records about 160,000 clones, around four fifths being singletons. The specimen sequenced was PBMCs. These receptors came from a man younger than 35 in good health and CMV-seronegative.

The gene calls are TRBV28 and TRBJ1-1; D is perhaps TRBD1 (6 bases). Germline V lookup: CDR1 MDHEN, CDR2 SYDVKM. The CDR3 is made up of 14 amino acids. The ends were cut back, 7 bases at V and 5 bases at J, with 17 bases in the middle. DNA for the CDR3: TGTGCCAGCATTCCTGGACAGCCAAGGACTGAAGCTTTCTTT. Its protein is CASIPGQPRTEAFF.

The rearrangement uses TRBV7-3 and TRBJ1-6; tentatively, D is TRBD1 (5 bases). There are 17 residues in the CDR3. Trimming removed 4 bases at V and 2 bases at J, with 15 bases between. CDR1 is SGHTA, CDR2 FQGTGA, per germline. CDR3 loop: CASSSFGRGPYNSPLHF. CDR3 bases: TGTGCCAGCAGCTCCTTCGGGCGGGGACCCTATAATTCACCCCTCCACTTT.

The chain uses TRBV29-1 and TRBJ2-1; TRBD2 agrees at 9 bases. V was clipped by 4 bases and J by 2 bases; unmatched bases: 6. Germline CDR1 is SQVTM and CDR2 is ANQGSEA. The CDR3 is 15 amino acids. CDR3 DNA: TGCAGCGTTGCCCAGCGGGAGGTACCCTACAATGAGCAGTTCTTC. It encodes CSVAQREVPYNEQFF.

CDR3 residues: CASSPTGFPEAFF. The CDR3 DNA sequence: TGTGCCAGCAGCCCTACAGGGTTTCCTGAAGCTTTCTTT. The V gene is TRBV13, the J gene TRBJ1-1; D is perhaps TRBD1 (6 bases). V lost 5 bases, J lost 6 bases, and 13 bases lay in between. Looked up from germline, CDR1 is PRHDT and CDR2 is FYEKMQ (reference sequence). The CDR3 extends over 13 amino acids.

The chain carries TRBV15 and TRBJ2-7; 11 bases fit TRBD1. CDR1 is LNHNV and CDR2 is YYDKDF in the germline V gene (reference sequence). V gave up 8 bases and J gave up 7 bases; unmatched junction bases: 10. The CDR3 runs 14 residues. The CDR3 coding sequence is TGTGCCACCTCCCAGGACAGGGGGCTGAGGGAGCAGTACTTC. Its protein product is CATSQDRGLREQYF.

The V gene is TRBV10-3, the J gene TRBJ2-2; a weak D match, TRBD1 (6 bases). V lost 6 bases and J 5 bases, leaving 10 bases between the germline ends. Looked up from germline, CDR1 is ENHRY and CDR2 is SYGVKD. The CDR3 loop spans 13 amino acids. CDR3 coding DNA: TGTGCCATCAGCCCAGGGGAAACCGGGGAGCTGTTTTTT. As protein: CAISPGETGELFF.

This chain connects TRBV5-5 to TRBJ2-3, with TRBD2 matching over 7 bases. Per germline, CDR1 SGHKS and CDR2 YYEKEE (reference sequence). The CDR3 contains 16 residues. V lost 5 bases and J lost 0; bases outside the gene matches: 9. This CDR3 reads CASRPTPGGSTDTQYF. The CDR3 DNA follows: TGTGCCAGCAGGCCCACTCCCGGGGGGAGCACAGATACGCAGTATTTT.